The rows below give T cell receptor beta chains drawn from one sample of a study of blood T cells in healthy people across ages. TCRdb re-analysed the 5' RACE reads in MiXCR, keeping a single row per CDR3 protein. The table records 850,000 to 1,100,000 distinct CDR3 sequences, more than 30% of them present only once. The specimen was blood. These receptor sequences come from a man between 18 and 35 years old in good health. Each CDR3 is given with its conserved first and last residue. A D gene is named only where the DNA matches it firmly. Not all rows give a size; the values are once, few, many and, for expanded clones, a class.

TRBD1	NA	TRBV25-1	TRBJ1-1	TGTGCCAGCAGTGCTATGACAGGGGAGGGTACTGAAGCTTTCTTT	CASSAMTGEGTEAFF
NA	NA	TRBV20-1	TRBJ2-5	TGCAGTGCTAGCTCCGCGGACTATCAAGAGACCCAGTACTTC	CSASSADYQETQYF
NA	NA	TRBV11-1	TRBJ2-1	TGTGCCAGCAGCCCAGCCCGCCGGACAGACAATGAGCAGTTCTTC	CASSPARRTDNEQFF
NA	once	TRBV5-1	TRBJ2-6	TGCGCCAGCAGATCGGACTCTGGGGCCAACGCCCTGACTTTC	CASRSDSGANALTF
NA	few	TRBV4-2	TRBJ1-5	TGTGCCAGCAGCCAAGATTTGACAGATAGCAATCAGCCCCAGCATTTT	CASSQDLTDSNQPQHF
TRBD1	few	TRBV9	TRBJ1-2	TGTGCCAGCAGCGTAGGACAGGGGGCACGTGGCTACACCTTC	CASSVGQGARGYTF
TRBD1	NA	TRBV5-1	TRBJ1-4	TGCACCAGCAGCCAAATCGGGACAGGAGGTGAAAAACTGTTTTTT	CTSSQIGTGGEKLFF
NA	few	TRBV6-2/TRBV6-3	TRBJ2-1	TGTGCCAGTCACCTGGCGGGGTTAAACTACAATGAGCAGTTCTTC	CASHLAGLNYNEQFF
TRBD1	many	TRBV27	TRBJ1-2	TGTGCACAGGGGGCGCTCAAATATGGCTACACCTTC	CAQGALKYGYTF
NA	few	TRBV5-1	TRBJ2-1	TGCGCCAGCAGCTTGTCGACCCTCAATGAGCAGTTCTTC	CASSLSTLNEQFF
NA	NA	TRBV10-3	TRBJ1-1	TGTGCCACCCTCGGGCATGGACCCACGAACACTGAAGCTTTCTTT	CATLGHGPTNTEAFF
TRBD1	NA	TRBV4-2	TRBJ2-3	TGTGCCAGCAGCGCGCGGACCGGGACAGGGCCGTATTTT	CASSARTGTGPYF
NA	NA	TRBV4-3	TRBJ1-5	TGCGCCAGTGACTCCTTCAGGGGTCCCCAGCATTTT	CASDSFRGPQHF
TRBD2	NA	TRBV7-9	TRBJ2-3	TGTGCCAGCAGCAGCCGACTAGCGGAGAGCACAGATACGCAGTATTTT	CASSSRLAESTDTQYF
NA	NA	TRBV6-8	TRBJ1-5	TGTGCCAGATTTGACGGGTCCAATCAGCCCCAGCATTTT	CARFDGSNQPQHF
NA	few	TRBV7-9	TRBJ2-5	TGTGCCAGCAGCTTCGGCGGGGGCCGGGAAGAGACCCAGTACTTC	CASSFGGGREETQYF
NA	few	TRBV7-9	TRBJ2-5	TGTGCCAGCAGCTTGGAGGAAACAGCCCGAGAGACCCAGTACTTC	CASSLEETARETQYF
NA	NA	TRBV5-1	TRBJ1-3	TGCGCCAGCAGCGCCGGGACGTTCGACACCATATATTTT	CASSAGTFDTIYF
NA	NA	TRBV7-2	TRBJ2-2	TGTGCCAGCAGCTTATGGACAGAGACCGGGGAGCTGTTTTTT	CASSLWTETGELFF
NA	NA	TRBV20-1	TRBJ1-2	TGCAGTGCTAGCAGGGGCCGGACCTATGGCTACACCTTC	CSASRGRTYGYTF
TRBD1	NA	TRBV28	TRBJ2-4	TGTGCCAGTTGCGACAGGGACAACAATAAGCAGTACTTC	CASCDRDNNKQYF
NA	NA	TRBV3-1	TRBJ2-3	TGTGCCAGCAGTAAACAGGGAGAAGATACGCAGTATTTT	CASSKQGEDTQYF
TRBD1	NA	TRBV12-3/TRBV12-4	TRBJ1-1	TGTGCCAGCAGCACAGGGGAGTTGGCTTTCTTT	CASSTGELAFF
TRBD1	NA	TRBV30	TRBJ1-2	TGTGTCTTAATACCCGGGCCAACAGGGGTGAAGTATGGCTACACCTTC	CVLIPGPTGVKYGYTF
TRBD2	few	TRBV27	TRBJ2-3	TGTGCCAGCAGTTCATATCGGACTAGCGGGGGGACAGATACGCAGTATTTT	CASSSYRTSGGTDTQYF
NA	NA	TRBV20-1	TRBJ2-1	TGCAGTGCTAGAGGGCGGGGGCCCAATGAGCAGTTCTTC	CSARGRGPNEQFF
TRBD1	NA	TRBV20-1	TRBJ1-5	TGCAGTGCTAGGACACCCAGGACAGGGGAAAATCAGCCCCAGCATTTT	CSARTPRTGENQPQHF
NA	few	TRBV4-3	TRBJ1-1	TGCGCCAGCAGCCTAGGGCGTACGTTCATGACTGAAGCTTTCTTT	CASSLGRTFMTEAFF
TRBD1	once	TRBV4-3	TRBJ1-1	TGCGCCAGCAGCAAACAGGACAGGGGCACTGAAGCTTTCTTT	CASSKQDRGTEAFF
NA	many	TRBV12-3/TRBV12-4	TRBJ2-3	TGTGCCAGCACATTCCTGAGCGTGGATACGCAGTATTTT	CASTFLSVDTQYF
TRBD1	NA	TRBV15	TRBJ1-4	TGTGCCACCAGCAGCCCCGGGACAGCTAATGAAAAACTGTTTTTT	CATSSPGTANEKLFF
NA	NA	TRBV5-5	TRBJ2-7	TGTGCCAGCAGCACCACAGGAACTCCCTACGAGCAGTACTTC	CASSTTGTPYEQYF
TRBD1	NA	TRBV20-1	TRBJ2-7	TGCAGTGCCGGAGGTGGACAGGGTTCCAATGAGCAGTACTTC	CSAGGGQGSNEQYF
NA	NA	TRBV6-5	TRBJ2-1	TGTGCCAGCAGGTCCGGGACATACAATGAGCAGTTCTTC	CASRSGTYNEQFF
NA	NA	TRBV28	TRBJ1-4	TGTGCCGCGGCCCGGGGGCGTGAAAAACTGTTTTTT	CAAARGREKLFF
NA	NA	TRBV12-5	TRBJ2-5	TGTGCTAGTGGTTTGACTCGACTGGGCCAAGAGACCCAGTACTTC	CASGLTRLGQETQYF
NA	few	TRBV12-3/TRBV12-4	TRBJ2-1	TGTGCCAGCAGGGCCCGTGGCATTTCGCACAATGAGCAGTTCTTC	CASRARGISHNEQFF
NA	NA	TRBV3-1	TRBJ2-1	TGTGCCAGCAGCCAACCCGGAGGGGGGTACAATGAGCAGTTCTTC	CASSQPGGGYNEQFF
NA	many	TRBV7-2	TRBJ1-2	TGTGCCAGCAGCCCCCGGCAGGGAGGTGGCTACACCTTC	CASSPRQGGGYTF
NA	few	TRBV4-1	TRBJ1-6	TGCGCCAGCAGCCAAGGGGAAGGATCCTATAATTCACCCCTCCACTTT	CASSQGEGSYNSPLHF
NA	NA	TRBV27	TRBJ2-3	TGTGCCAGCAGGGGCACAGGGTGCACAGATACGCAGTATTTT	CASRGTGCTDTQYF
NA	many	TRBV7-9	TRBJ1-1	TGCGCCAGCAGCTTGGGGGGATCTGAAGCTTTCTTT	CASSLGGSEAFF
TRBD1	many	TRBV20-1	TRBJ2-3	TGCAGTGCTAGTACGACAGGGATGAGTACGCAGTATTTT	CSASTTGMSTQYF
NA	NA	TRBV12-3/TRBV12-4	TRBJ2-3	TGTGCCAGCAGTGTCAGGGTAGTGGAGTATTTT	CASSVRVVEYF
NA	few	TRBV12-3/TRBV12-4	TRBJ1-1	TGTGCCAGCAGTTTAGACAGAGGTGTCACTGAAGCTTTCTTT	CASSLDRGVTEAFF
NA	many	TRBV7-2	TRBJ1-2	TGTGCCAGCAGCTTAGACGGAGGGCAGCTCTATGGCTACACCTTC	CASSLDGGQLYGYTF
NA	NA	TRBV13	TRBJ1-4	TGTGCCAGCAGCTTAGGAGAGCCTAATGAAAAACTGTTTTTT	CASSLGEPNEKLFF
NA	NA	TRBV6-5	TRBJ1-1	TGTGCCAGCAGTTATTCGGCCCAGTTGAACACTGAAGCTTTCTTT	CASSYSAQLNTEAFF
NA	NA	TRBV20-1	TRBJ2-1	TGCAGTGCCGCCGAGAATCTAGGTGGTCAGCAGTTCTTC	CSAAENLGGQQFF
TRBD1	few	TRBV5-1	TRBJ2-3	TGCGCCAGCAGCTTGGAGGGACAGGGGTTCGATACGCAGTATTTT	CASSLEGQGFDTQYF
TRBD1	few	TRBV3-1	TRBJ1-2	TGTGCCAGCAGCCCTACATTGGGACAGAGAAGTGGCTACACCTTC	CASSPTLGQRSGYTF
NA	NA	TRBV27	TRBJ2-5	TGTGCCAGCAGTGACGGGACTCCATACAATGAGCAGTACTTC	CASSDGTPYNEQYF
TRBD1	NA	TRBV20-1	TRBJ1-4	TGCAGTGCTAGAGAAAGAGGACAGGGTGTTATGCGGAAACTGTTTTTT	CSARERGQGVMRKLFF